A single T cell receptor beta chain is shown here with its context. What it recognizes is unknown. CDR1 and CDR2 from the germline V gene are SQVTM and ANQGSEA. CDR3 length: 16 amino acids. The V end lost 7 bases, the J end lost 5 bases, and 25 bases lay between the germline ends. The record originates from a study of cytomegalovirus exposure and HLA in healthy donors. For the study at large: Earlier results showed roughly 120 million unique TCR beta sequences derived from some 180 million T cells.

Amplification used 60 Vbeta primers and 13 Jbeta primers. The method was immunoSEQ multiplex PCR; TCRdb's version includes in-frame clones alone and lacks a portion of them. This table holds under 90,000 clones, 77% found once. Overall study results and limits: Researchers catalogued some 160 TCR beta chains as cytomegalovirus-associated. DRB1 had the most TCR associations and HLA-C the fewest, a later analysis found, with rates varying by HLA locus.

The V gene is TRBV29-1, the J gene TRBJ2-3; D might be TRBD2 (9 bases). Source material: PBMCs. The receptor was isolated from a man aged 45-60 years in good health and CMV-seropositive. The CDR3 spells CSATQGGSGRGDTQYF. CDR3 nucleotides: TGCAGCGCTACACAGGGGGGTAGCGGGAGAGGAGATACGCAGTATTTT.